This note documents a single T cell receptor (beta chain) sequence. These data belong to a study of CD8 T cells in Susac syndrome. Reverse transcription of about 0.45 to 1 ug RNA was performed with random hexamers. Amplification of TCR beta CDR3 was carried out by immunoSEQ multiplex PCR, which covered 54 Vbeta and 13 Jbeta segments. TCRdb ran MiXCR on the immunoSEQ multiplex PCR reads and lists one entry per CDR3 protein. The sample carries a few hundred thousand distinct CDR3 sequences, 93% recorded once. V shed 1 base and J shed 0 bases, with 11 bases lying between them. This CDR3 comprises 16 residues. Germline assignment: CDR1 SEHNR and CDR2 FQNEAQ (reference sequence). Isolation of CD8+ and CD4+ T cells was performed negatively, whereas enrichment of TEMRA cells was done by FACS.

This TCR derives from a human donor with multiple sclerosis. Specimen: CD4+ T cells from PBMCs. The V gene is TRBV7-9, the J gene TRBJ2-3; D is possibly TRBD1 or TRBD2 (5 bases each). Written as DNA, the CDR3 is TGTGCCAGCAGCTTAGTCGGGGCGAGAAGCACAGATACGCAGTATTTT. Protein sequence: CASSLVGARSTDTQYF.